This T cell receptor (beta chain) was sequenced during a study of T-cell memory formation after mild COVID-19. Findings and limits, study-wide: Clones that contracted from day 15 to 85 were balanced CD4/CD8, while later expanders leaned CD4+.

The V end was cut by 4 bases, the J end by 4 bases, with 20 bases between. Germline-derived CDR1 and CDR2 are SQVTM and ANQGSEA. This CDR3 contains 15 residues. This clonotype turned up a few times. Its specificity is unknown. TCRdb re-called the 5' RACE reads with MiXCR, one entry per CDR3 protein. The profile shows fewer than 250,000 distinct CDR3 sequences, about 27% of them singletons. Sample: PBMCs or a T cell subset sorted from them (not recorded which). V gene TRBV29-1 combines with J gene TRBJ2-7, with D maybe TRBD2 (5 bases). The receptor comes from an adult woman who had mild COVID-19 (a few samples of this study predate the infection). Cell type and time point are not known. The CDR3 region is CSVGGSSGKGYEQYF. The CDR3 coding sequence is TGCAGCGTTGGGGGTTCGTCGGGGAAGGGATACGAGCAGTACTTC.